This TCR beta chain is from a study of cytomegalovirus exposure and HLA in healthy donors. General study results and limits: Cytomegalovirus association was assigned to around 150 TCR beta chains.

The CDR3 totals 16 residues. Germline loops: CDR1 SGHDT, CDR2 YYEEEE. V lost 4 bases and J lost 3, with 19 bases in between. This clone occurred a few times. Its antigen remains unknown. Clones were read by immunoSEQ multiplex PCR, and TCRdb kept only the in-frame ones, dropping some. The sample yields more than 250,000 clones, 75% to 90% seen once. The chain carries TRBV5-6 and TRBJ1-1, with a tentative D call TRBD1 (5 bases). The clonotype was recovered from a woman aged 25-40 years in good health and CMV-seropositive. The sample consisted of PBMCs. The CDR3 DNA reads TGTGCCAGCAGCCCCGGGGCCAATCATTTTGACACTGAAGCTTTCTTT. Amino acids: CASSPGANHFDTEAFF.